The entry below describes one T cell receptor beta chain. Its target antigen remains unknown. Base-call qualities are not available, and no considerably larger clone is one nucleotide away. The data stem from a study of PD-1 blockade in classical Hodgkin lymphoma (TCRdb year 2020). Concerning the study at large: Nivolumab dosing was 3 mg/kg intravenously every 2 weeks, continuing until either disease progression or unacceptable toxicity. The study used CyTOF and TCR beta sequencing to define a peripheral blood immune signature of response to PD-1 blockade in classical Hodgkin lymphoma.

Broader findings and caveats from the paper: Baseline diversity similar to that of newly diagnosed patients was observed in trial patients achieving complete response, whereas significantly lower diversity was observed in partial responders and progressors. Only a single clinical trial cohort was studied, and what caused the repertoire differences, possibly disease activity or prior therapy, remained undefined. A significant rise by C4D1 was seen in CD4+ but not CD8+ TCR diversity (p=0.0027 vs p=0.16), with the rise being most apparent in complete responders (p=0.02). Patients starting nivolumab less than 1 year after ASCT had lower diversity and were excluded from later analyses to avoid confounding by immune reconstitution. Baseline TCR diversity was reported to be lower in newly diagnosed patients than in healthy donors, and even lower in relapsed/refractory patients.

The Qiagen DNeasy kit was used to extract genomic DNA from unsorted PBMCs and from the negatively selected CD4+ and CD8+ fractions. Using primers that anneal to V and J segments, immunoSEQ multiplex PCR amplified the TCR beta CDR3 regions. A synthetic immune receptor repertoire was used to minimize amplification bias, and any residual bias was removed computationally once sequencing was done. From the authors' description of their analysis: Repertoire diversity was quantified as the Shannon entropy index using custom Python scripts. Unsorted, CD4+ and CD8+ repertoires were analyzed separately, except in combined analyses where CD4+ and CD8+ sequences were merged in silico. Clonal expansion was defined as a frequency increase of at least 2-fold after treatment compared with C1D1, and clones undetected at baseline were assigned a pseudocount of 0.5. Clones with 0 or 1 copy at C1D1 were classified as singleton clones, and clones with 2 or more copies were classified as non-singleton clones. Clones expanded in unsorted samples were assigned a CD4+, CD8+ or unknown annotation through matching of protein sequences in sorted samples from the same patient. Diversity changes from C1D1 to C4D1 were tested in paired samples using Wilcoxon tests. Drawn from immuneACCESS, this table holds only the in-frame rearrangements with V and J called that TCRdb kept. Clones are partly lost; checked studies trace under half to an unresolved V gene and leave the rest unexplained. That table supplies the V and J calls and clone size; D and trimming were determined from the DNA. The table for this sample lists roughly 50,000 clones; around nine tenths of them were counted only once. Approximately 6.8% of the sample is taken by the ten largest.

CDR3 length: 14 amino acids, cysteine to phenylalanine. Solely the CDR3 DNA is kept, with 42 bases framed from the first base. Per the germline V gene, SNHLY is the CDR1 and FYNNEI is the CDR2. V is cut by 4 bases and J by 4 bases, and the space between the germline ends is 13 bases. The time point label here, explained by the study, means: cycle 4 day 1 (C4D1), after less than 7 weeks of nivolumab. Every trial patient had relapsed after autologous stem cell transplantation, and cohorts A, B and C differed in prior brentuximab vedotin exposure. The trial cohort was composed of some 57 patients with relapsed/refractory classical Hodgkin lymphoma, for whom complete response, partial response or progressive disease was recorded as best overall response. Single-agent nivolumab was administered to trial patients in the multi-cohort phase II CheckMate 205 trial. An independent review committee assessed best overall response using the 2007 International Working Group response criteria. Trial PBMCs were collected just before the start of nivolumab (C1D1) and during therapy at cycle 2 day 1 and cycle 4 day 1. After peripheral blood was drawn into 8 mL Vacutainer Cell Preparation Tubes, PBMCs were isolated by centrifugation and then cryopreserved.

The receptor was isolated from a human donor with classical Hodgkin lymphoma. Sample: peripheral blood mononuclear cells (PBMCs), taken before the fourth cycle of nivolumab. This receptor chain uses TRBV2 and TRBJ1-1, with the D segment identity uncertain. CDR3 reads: CASSGTKRGTEAFF. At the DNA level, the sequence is TGTGCCAGCAGTGGGACCAAGAGAGGCACTGAAGCTTTCTTT.